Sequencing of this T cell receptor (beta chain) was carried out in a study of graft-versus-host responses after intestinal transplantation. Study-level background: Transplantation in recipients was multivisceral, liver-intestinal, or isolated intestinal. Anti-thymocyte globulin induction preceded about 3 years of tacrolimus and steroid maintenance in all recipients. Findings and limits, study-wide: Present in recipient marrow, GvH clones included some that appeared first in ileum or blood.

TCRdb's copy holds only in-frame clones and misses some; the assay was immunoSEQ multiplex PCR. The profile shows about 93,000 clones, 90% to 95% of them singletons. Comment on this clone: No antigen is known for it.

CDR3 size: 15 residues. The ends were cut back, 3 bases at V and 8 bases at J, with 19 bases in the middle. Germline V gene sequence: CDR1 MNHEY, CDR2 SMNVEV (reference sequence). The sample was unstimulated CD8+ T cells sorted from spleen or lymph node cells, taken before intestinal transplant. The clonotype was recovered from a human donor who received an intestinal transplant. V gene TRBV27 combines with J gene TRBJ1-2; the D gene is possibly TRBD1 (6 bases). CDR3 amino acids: CASSLSPGQPRGYTF. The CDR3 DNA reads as TGTGCCAGCAGTTTGTCCCCGGGACAACCTCGGGGCTACACCTTC.